These 5 T cell receptor beta chains came from one sample sequenced in a study of cytomegalovirus exposure and HLA in healthy donors. PCR used 60 Vbeta primers and 13 Jbeta primers. Using immunoSEQ multiplex PCR, the repertoire was profiled, and TCRdb retains in-frame clones only, with some absent. The sample carries about 150,000 clones, more than 60% recorded once. Source material: PBMCs. The receptors originated from a male donor in good health and CMV-seronegative.

This clone was seen a few times. The sample contains more than one DNA sequence encoding this CDR3. The V and J genes are TRBV18 and TRBJ1-4; possibly TRBD1 for D (6 bases). The V gene's germline CDR1 is KGHSH and CDR2 LQKENI. The V and J ends lost 1 base and 2 bases respectively, with 11 bases between them. The CDR3 length is 16 residues. DNA of the CDR3: TGTGCCAGCTCACCACGGCAGGGGAGCACTAATGAAAAACTGTTTTTT. It yields the protein CASSPRQGSTNEKLFF.

This sequence joins TRBV27 and TRBJ2-2, with a possible D match to TRBD2 (5 bases). Deletions cut 3 bases from V and 5 bases from J, with 10 bases between. The germline gives CDR1 MNHEY, CDR2 SMNVEV (reference sequence). The CDR3 extends over 14 amino acids. CDR3 nucleotides: TGTGCCAGCAGTTTGTATAGGGAGACCGGGGAGCTGTTTTTT. It translates to CASSLYRETGELFF.

The gene calls are TRBV18 and TRBJ2-3, with unresolved D. The germline V gene has CDR1 KGHSH and CDR2 LQKENI. The CDR3 is 14 amino acids. Trimming took 5 bases from V and 2 from J, leaving 11 bases between them. Written as DNA, the CDR3 is TGTGCCAGCTCATTCCTATTTATCACAGATACGCAGTATTTT. It specifies CASSFLFITDTQYF.

V is TRBV6-5 and J is TRBJ2-7, with 11 nucleotides matching TRBD1. V lost 2 bases, J lost 4 bases, and 7 bases stayed unmatched. Germline V gene sequence: CDR1 MNHEY, CDR2 SVGAGI. The CDR3 is 16 residues long. The CDR3 protein is CASSYTGTGGRYEQYF. The CDR3 nucleotides read TGTGCCAGCAGTTACACAGGGACAGGGGGACGGTACGAGCAGTACTTC.

V and J are TRBV19 and TRBJ1-2; a possible D gene is TRBD1 (5 bases). Germline assignment: CDR1 LNHDA and CDR2 SQIVND (reference sequence). This CDR3 comprises 14 residues. V was pared by 10 bases and J by 2 bases, with 17 bases between. CDR3 sequence reads: CAIGRGGVNYGYTF. CDR3 nucleotide sequence: TGTGCCATCGGCCGGGGAGGGGTGAACTATGGCTACACCTTC.